One sample yielded the 18 T cell receptor beta chains listed below, sequenced in a study of long-term antiretroviral therapy in people with HIV. Investigators performed immunoSEQ version v3.0 at survey level. The assay was immunoSEQ multiplex PCR, and TCRdb's table has in-frame clones only and misses some. The sample comprises 18,000 or so clones, around 80% of which are singletons, and approximately 8.6% rests with the top ten. Specimen: unsorted PBMCs, collected at the start of antiretroviral therapy, before treatment. The receptors here all came from a woman aged 40 to 55 with HIV.

The V gene is TRBV5-1, the J gene TRBJ2-3, with D unclear. With 4 bases removed from V and 0 bases from J, the gap between germline ends came to 9 bases. This CDR3 is built from 14 residues. Germline V gives CDR1 SGHRS, CDR2 YFSETQ. The DNA for the CDR3 is TGCGCCAGCAGCATGGAGTCTAGCACAGATACGCAGTATTTT. As protein: CASSMESSTDTQYF.

This clone came up a few times. This chain joins TRBV2 and TRBJ1-3; D is possibly TRBD1 (6 bases). The V gene's germline CDR1 is SNHLY and CDR2 FYNNEI. Trimming shortened V by 2 bases and J by 3 bases, and 23 bases separated the two germline ends. This CDR3 region has 19 residues. CDR3 DNA sequence: TGTGCCAGCAGTGAAAGGCCACGAACCTTGGGGGCGGTTGGAAACACCATATATTTT. Its protein is CASSERPRTLGAVGNTIYF.

The chain recombines TRBV30 with TRBJ2-3; TRBD2 agrees at 9 bases. CDR3 length equals 14 residues. Germline loops: CDR1 GTSNPN, CDR2 SVGIG (reference sequence). After removal of 3 bases from V and 5 bases from J, the junction contained 6 bases not matched to a gene. The CDR3 DNA is TGTGCCTGGAGCTTGCGGGGGGGCGGAGATACGCAGTATTTT. Translating gives CAWSLRGGGDTQYF.

The gene calls are TRBV7-8 and TRBJ2-7, with D maybe TRBD2 (6 bases). The CDR3 runs to 13 residues. V was shortened by 3 bases and J by 7 bases, with 13 bases between the two germline ends. The germline gives CDR1 SGHVS, CDR2 FQNEAQ. The CDR3 reads CASSLGLLGEQYF. The CDR3 bases are TGTGCCAGCAGCTTGGGACTCCTGGGGGAGCAGTACTTC. The full variable domain, in which reference TRBV7-8 and TRBJ2-7 provide the parts outside the CDR3, is GAGVSQSPRYKVAKRGQDVALRCDPISGHVSLFWYQQALGQGPEFLTYFQNEAQLDKSGLPSDRFFAERPEGSVSTLKIQRTQQEDSAVYLCASSLGLLGEQYFGPGTRLTVT.

The table lists this clone with a few counts. This chain connects TRBV4-1 to TRBJ1-1; D possibly corresponds to TRBD1 (5 bases). Germline loops: CDR1 MGHRA, CDR2 YSYEKL. With 1 base removed from V and 1 base from J, the gap between germline ends came to 22 bases. The CDR3 contains 19 residues. CDR3 sequence (DNA): TGCGCCAGCAGCCAAGGAATTATCAGTACCGGGACGAGGAACACTGAAGCTTTCTTT. This codes for CASSQGIISTGTRNTEAFF.

The chain employs TRBV2 and TRBJ1-4, with 7 positions matching TRBD1. Germline CDR1 is SNHLY and CDR2 is FYNNEI. The CDR3 spans 13 residues. After removal of 7 bases from V and 10 bases from J, the junction contained 9 bases not matched to a gene. As DNA, the CDR3 is TGTGCCAGCACCCCGGACAGGACAGGAAAACTGTTTTTT. Residues: CASTPDRTGKLFF.

The chain combines TRBV4-3 with TRBJ2-2; 8 positions agree with TRBD2. CDR3 length equals 16 residues. The V and J ends lost 3 bases and 3 bases, in that order; junction bases with no gene match: 6. In germline, CDR1 is LGHNA, CDR2 YSLEER. CDR3 coding DNA: TGCGCCAGCAGCCATGACAGCGGGGGCTACACCGGGGAGCTGTTTTTT. Its translation: CASSHDSGGYTGELFF.

This chain links TRBV29-1 with TRBJ2-2; D is perhaps TRBD2 (5 bases). Germline V lookup: CDR1 SQVTM, CDR2 ANQGSEA. CDR3 length: 14 residues. With 3 bases removed from V and 3 bases from J, the gap between germline ends came to 11 bases. The chain's CDR3 is CSVEAGSYTGELFF. The CDR3 DNA reads TGCAGCGTTGAGGCGGGCAGCTACACCGGGGAGCTGTTTTTT.

This chain connects TRBV30 to TRBJ2-3, with TRBD1 as a possible D gene (5 bases). The CDR3 has 13 residues. With 2 bases removed from V and 5 bases from J, the gap between germline ends came to 11 bases. Germline V CDR1 and CDR2: GTSNPN, SVGIG (reference sequence). The CDR3 nucleotides are TGTGCCTGGAGTTTAAAGGGGAAAGATACGCAGTATTTT. Its protein is CAWSLKGKDTQYF.

The CDR3 DNA follows: TGCAGCGTTAAATTTCTAGCGGACACCGGGGAGCTGTTTTTT. Translating it yields CSVKFLADTGELFF. The V and J genes are TRBV29-1 and TRBJ2-2; 7 bases match TRBD2. The CDR3 contains 14 residues. After removal of 5 bases from V and 3 bases from J, the junction contained 6 bases not matched to a gene. Germline CDR1 SQVTM, CDR2 ANQGSEA.

This sequence joins TRBV7-8 and TRBJ2-7, with 10 bases that match TRBD2. Trimming took 5 bases from V and 2 from J; bases not matched to a gene: 3. Germline CDR1 is SGHVS and CDR2 is FQNEAQ. The CDR3 extends over 14 amino acids. The CDR3 is CASSPSGGAYEQYF. The DNA of the CDR3 is TGTGCCAGCAGCCCCAGCGGGGGGGCCTACGAGCAGTACTTC.

The sample holds one count of this clone. The J gene is TRBJ2-7, the V gene TRBV10-3; possibly TRBD1 or TRBD2 for D (5 bases each). The CDR3 covers 15 residues. Germline CDR1 and CDR2: ENHRY and SYGVKD. The V and J ends lost 3 bases and 3 bases respectively, with 15 bases between them. CDR3 DNA sequence: TGTGCCATCAGTGACAGCCTCGGGGCGAACTACGAGCAGTACTTC. Protein sequence: CAISDSLGANYEQYF.

V is TRBV5-1 and J is TRBJ2-3; tentatively, D is TRBD1 (5 bases). V shed 8 bases and J shed 5 bases, with 12 bases lying between them. This CDR3 region has 12 residues. Germline CDR1 SGHRS, CDR2 YFSETQ. The DNA for the CDR3 is TGCGCCAGTAAGGGGTTCCAAGATACGCAGTATTTT. It is translated as CASKGFQDTQYF.

The chain uses TRBV29-1 and TRBJ2-3; TRBD2 matches 9 bases. After removal of 0 bases from V and 2 bases from J, the junction contained 9 bases not matched to a gene. The CDR3 sequence is 17 residues long. The V gene's germline CDR1 is SQVTM and CDR2 ANQGSEA. CDR3 in DNA: TGCAGCGTTGAAGATCCCCCGCTAGCGGGGAACACAGATACGCAGTATTTT. Translated, it gives CSVEDPPLAGNTDTQYF.

This clone has a single count. V usage is TRBV25-1 and J usage is TRBJ1-2, with D tentatively TRBD1 (6 bases). V was pared by 2 bases and J by 7 bases, with 14 bases between. Per the germline V gene, CDR1 is MGHDK and CDR2 is SYGVNS. The length of the CDR3 is 14 residues. The CDR3 DNA reads as TGTGCCAGCAGTGAAGGCTTGGGGGCGGCTGGCTACACCTTC. Amino acids: CASSEGLGAAGYTF.

Concerning this clone itself: A far more abundant clone sits one base away, making this likely a read error. This chain joins TRBV4-1 and TRBJ1-1; D is unresolved. Trimming left V 4 bases short and J 0 bases short, with 12 bases between. Germline V CDR1 and CDR2: MGHRA, YSYEKL. There are 15 residues in the CDR3. This CDR3 reads CASSLSSGLNTEAFF. The CDR3 region has the DNA TGCGCCAGCAGCCTATCCAGTGGCTTGAACACTGAAGCTTTCTTT.

On this clone itself: The sample has other DNA sequences that encode this CDR3 too. The chain has TRBV2 and TRBJ1-1, with D possibly TRBD1 on 6 matching bases. V was shortened by 8 bases and J by 2 bases, with 9 bases between the two germline ends. This CDR3 spans 12 amino acids. Germline CDR1 and CDR2: SNHLY and FYNNEI. The CDR3 here is CASRGANTEAFF. CDR3 DNA: TGTGCCAGCCGGGGGGCTAACACTGAAGCTTTCTTT.

The V gene is TRBV18, the J gene TRBJ1-6, with D perhaps TRBD1 (5 bases). The CDR3 consists of 16 residues. CDR1 is KGHSH and CDR2 is LQKENI in the germline V gene. Between the trimmed V and J ends, which lost 6 bases and 12 bases, there was a span of 24 bases. The CDR3 DNA sequence: TGTGCCAGCTCGCGCCAGGGAGGGTCGGGGGTTTTACCCCTCCACTTT. The encoded protein is CASSRQGGSGVLPLHF.